This T cell receptor beta chain was captured in a study of OX40 agonist ivuxolimab in advanced cancers. Using immunoSEQ multiplex PCR, the repertoire was profiled, and TCRdb retains in-frame clones only, with some absent. This sample yields 80,000 or so clones, of which about 92% are seen a single time; 1.5% to 2% belongs to the top ten. Concerning this clone itself: Its antigen remains unidentified.

Study-level findings and limits: Antigens targeted by the expanded peripheral T cells were not determined.

Sampling of blood occurred at baseline, cycle 4 day 1, and cycle 7 day 1. The CDR3 is made up of 14 amino acids. V lost 3 bases and J lost 2, with 11 bases in between. Germline assignment: CDR1 PRHDT and CDR2 FYEKMQ (reference sequence). The input for sequencing was CD4+ or CD8+ T cells sorted from blood, taken in a trial of the OX40 agonist ivuxolimab. The rearrangement links TRBV13 to TRBJ2-7; D is uncertain. This sequence originates from an adult with an advanced solid tumor such as melanoma, head and neck, liver or kidney cancer. The CDR3 DNA sequence: TGTGCCAGCAGCTTTCAGTCGCCAACCTACGAGCAGTACTTC. Encoded protein: CASSFQSPTYEQYF.